This TCR beta chain is from a study of T-cell reconstitution after alpha-beta-depleted transplantation in children. Study outcomes and limitations: From newly produced T cells came most of the T-cell counts and diversity one year after transplant. After transplant, high TCRbeta diversity at day 60 in some patients arose from surviving recipient T cells and thymic progenitors. Reports say that about two months after transplant, the alpha-beta T cells came out of several hundred graft clones that had expanded.

For TCRbeta, the library was prepared with unique molecular identifiers. TCRdb re-called the PCR reads with MiXCR, one entry per CDR3 protein. The table lists about 830,000 distinct CDR3 sequences, approximately 15% of them singletons. Remarks on this clonotype: Its matching antigen is unknown.

The CDR3 is made up of 14 amino acids. The germline gives CDR1 DFQATT, CDR2 SNEGSKA (reference sequence). Deletions cut 5 bases from V and 0 bases from J, with 11 bases between. The receptor was derived from a male patient aged 10 to 17 who had a stem cell transplant for acute lymphoblastic leukemia, so the T cells may come from the graft donor. This sample comprised PBMCs, mostly from graft donor cells, obtained 360 days after TCRalphabeta/CD19-depleted stem cell transplant. The genes are TRBV20-1 and TRBJ2-4; D ambiguous. CDR3 residues: CSAAEWQAKNIQYF. CDR3 in DNA: TGCAGTGCTGCTGAGTGGCAAGCCAAAAACATTCAGTACTTC.